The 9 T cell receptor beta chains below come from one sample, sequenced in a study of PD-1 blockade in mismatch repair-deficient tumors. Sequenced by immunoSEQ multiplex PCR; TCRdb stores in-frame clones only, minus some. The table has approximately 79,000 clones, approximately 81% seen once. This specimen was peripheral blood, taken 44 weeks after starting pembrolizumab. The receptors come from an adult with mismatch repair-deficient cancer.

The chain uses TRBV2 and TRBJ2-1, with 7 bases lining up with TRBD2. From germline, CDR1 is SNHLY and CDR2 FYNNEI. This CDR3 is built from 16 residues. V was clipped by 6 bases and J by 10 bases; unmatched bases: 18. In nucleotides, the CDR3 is TGTGCCAGCAGCGCATGGGAGGGAAGGGGAAGCGACGAGCAGTTCTTC. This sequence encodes CASSAWEGRGSDEQFF. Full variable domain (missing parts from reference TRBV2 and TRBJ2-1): EPEVTQTPSHQVTQMGQEVILRCVPISNHLYFYWYRQILGQKVEFLVSFYNNEISEKSEIFDDQFSVERPDGSNFTLKIRSTKLEDSAMYFCASSAWEGRGSDEQFFGPGTRLTVL.

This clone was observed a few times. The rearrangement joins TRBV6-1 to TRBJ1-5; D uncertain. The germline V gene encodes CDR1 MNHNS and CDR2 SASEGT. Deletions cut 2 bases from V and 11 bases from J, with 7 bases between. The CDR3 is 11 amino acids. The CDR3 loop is CASSELGSQHF. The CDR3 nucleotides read TGTGCCAGCAGTGAACTTGGTTCCCAGCATTTT.

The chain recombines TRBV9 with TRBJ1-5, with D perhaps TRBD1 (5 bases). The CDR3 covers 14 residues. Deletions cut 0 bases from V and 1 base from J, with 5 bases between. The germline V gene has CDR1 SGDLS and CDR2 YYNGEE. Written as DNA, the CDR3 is TGTGCCAGCAGCGTAGGGGACAGCAATCAGCCCCAGCATTTT. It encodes CASSVGDSNQPQHF.

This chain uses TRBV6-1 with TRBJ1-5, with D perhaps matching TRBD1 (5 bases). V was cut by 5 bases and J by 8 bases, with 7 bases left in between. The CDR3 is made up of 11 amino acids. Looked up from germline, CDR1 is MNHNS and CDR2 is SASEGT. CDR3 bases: TGTGCCAGCAGTATACAGGAGCCCCAGCATTTT. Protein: CASSIQEPQHF.

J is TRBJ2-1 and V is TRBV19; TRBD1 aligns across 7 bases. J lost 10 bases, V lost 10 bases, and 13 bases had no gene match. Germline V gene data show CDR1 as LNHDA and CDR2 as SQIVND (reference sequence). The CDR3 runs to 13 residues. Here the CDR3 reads CATLDRINGEQFF. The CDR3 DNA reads TGTGCCACTTTGGACAGGATCAACGGGGAGCAGTTCTTC.

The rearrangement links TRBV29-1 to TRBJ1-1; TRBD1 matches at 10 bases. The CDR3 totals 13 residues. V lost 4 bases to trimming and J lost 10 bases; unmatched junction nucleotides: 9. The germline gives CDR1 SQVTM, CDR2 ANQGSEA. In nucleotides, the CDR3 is TGCAGCGTTGTTCGACAGGGGGCGGGGGTAGCTTTCTTT. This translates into CSVVRQGAGVAFF.

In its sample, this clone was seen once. As DNA, the CDR3 is TGTGCCAGTAGTATCAATGGGGCTGAAGGGGAAGCTTTCTTT. Translation gives CASSINGAEGEAFF. The chain has TRBV19 and TRBJ1-1, with TRBD1 as a possible D gene (5 bases). The length of the CDR3 is 14 residues. Germline values: CDR1 LNHDA, CDR2 SQIVND (reference sequence). V was trimmed by 3 bases and J by 8 bases, leaving 16 bases between them.

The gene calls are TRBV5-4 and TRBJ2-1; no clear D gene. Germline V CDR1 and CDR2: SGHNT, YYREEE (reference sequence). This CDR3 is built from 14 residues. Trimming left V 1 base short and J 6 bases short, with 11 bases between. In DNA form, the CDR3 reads TGTGCCAGCAGCTTGTCCCAAACGGGCAATGAGCAGTTCTTC. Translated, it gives CASSLSQTGNEQFF. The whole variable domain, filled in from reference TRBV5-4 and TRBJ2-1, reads ETGVTQSPTHLIKTRGQQVTLRCSSQSGHNTVSWYQQALGQGPQFIFQYYREEENGRGNFPPRFSGLQFPNYSSELNVNALELDDSALYLCASSLSQTGNEQFFGPGTRLTVL.

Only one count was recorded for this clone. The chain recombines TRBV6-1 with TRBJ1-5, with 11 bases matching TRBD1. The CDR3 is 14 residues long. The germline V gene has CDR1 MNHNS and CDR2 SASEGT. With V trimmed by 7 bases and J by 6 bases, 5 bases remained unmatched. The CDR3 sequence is CASILGQGAQPQHF. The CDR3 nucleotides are TGTGCCAGCATTCTTGGACAGGGGGCTCAGCCCCAGCATTTT.